A selection of T cell receptor beta chains follows, all from one sample in a study of cytomegalovirus exposure and HLA in healthy donors. TCRdb's copy holds only in-frame clones and misses some; the assay was immunoSEQ multiplex PCR. The top ten clones hold more than 1.5% of a sample with fewer than 150,000 clones, about 91% of them seen once. Source material: PBMCs. The receptor set was obtained from a man younger than 30 in good health and CMV-seronegative. Both conserved end residues are part of each CDR3. A D gene is named only where the DNA matches it firmly. Rows give clone size only sometimes, using once, few, many, or a class for an expanded clone.

j_call	clone_size	d_call	v_call	cdr3_nt	cdr3_aa
TRBJ1-6	.	TRBD1	TRBV4-3	TGCGCCAGCAGCCAGGGGGGACAGGATAATTCACCCCTCCACTTT	CASSQGGQDNSPLHF
TRBJ2-7	once	.	TRBV5-1	TGCGCCAGCAGCTTGCGAGCGGATGGTGAGAGCTCCTACGAGCAGTACTTC	CASSLRADGESSYEQYF
TRBJ2-7	.	TRBD2	TRBV5-1	TGCGCCAGCAGTACCGGACTAGCGGGAGGGCTCCCCTACGAGCAGTACTTC	CASSTGLAGGLPYEQYF
TRBJ1-1	.	.	TRBV18	TGTGCCAGCTCCCCCCAATCGAACACTGAAGCTTTCTTT	CASSPQSNTEAFF
TRBJ1-1	.	.	TRBV18	TGTGCCAGCTCACCCTCCCTTTTAGATCTGGCGGGCACTGAAGCTTTCTTT	CASSPSLLDLAGTEAFF
TRBJ2-3	few	.	TRBV6-1	TGTGCCAGCAGCAGTCACGCAGATACGCAGTATTTT	CASSSHADTQYF
TRBJ1-1	.	.	TRBV2	TGTGCCAGCAGCCGCGAGGGAGGCACTGAAGCTTTCTTT	CASSREGGTEAFF
TRBJ1-1	.	TRBD1	TRBV5-1	TGCGCCAGCAGCGGGACAGGGGGGACTGAAGCTTTCTTT	CASSGTGGTEAFF
TRBJ1-5	.	.	TRBV6-5	TGTGCCAGCAGCCAAAGCACTAATAGCAATCAGCCCCAGCATTTT	CASSQSTNSNQPQHF
TRBJ2-3	.	TRBD2	TRBV7-9	TGTGCCAGCAAGCTAGCGGGAGGGCCGGATACGCAGTATTTT	CASKLAGGPDTQYF
TRBJ2-4	.	TRBD1	TRBV18	TGTGCCAGCTCGCCGGGACAGCCAAACATTCAGTACTTC	CASSPGQPNIQYF